Listed below are T cell receptor beta chains from one sample, sequenced in a study of blood T cell repertoires in COVID-19. Method: immunoSEQ multiplex PCR; TCRdb's copy keeps in-frame clones and lacks some. Of roughly 200,000 clones in the sample, under 80% were seen once. Sequencing input: peripheral blood. The receptors come from a man aged 50 or older who had recovered from COVID-19. The CDR3 runs from the conserved cysteine through the conserved F or W. D genes are given only for firm matches. A clone size is listed for some rows: how often the clone was seen (once, few, many), or a class if it is expanded.

len	v_gene	abundance	d_gene	j_gene	CDR3nt	CDR3aa
15	TRBV5-1	-	TRBD1	TRBJ2-3	TGCGCCAGCAGCTTACAGGGGGCATACACAGATACGCAGTATTTT	CASSLQGAYTDTQYF
17	TRBV28	-	TRBD1	TRBJ1-5	TGTGCCAGCAGCACCCTGGACAGGGGGCTTGGCAATCAGCCCCAGCATTTT	CASSTLDRGLGNQPQHF
17	TRBV3-1/TRBV3-2	once	TRBD2	TRBJ2-2	TGTGCCAGCAGCGAAAGACTAGCGGGAGCAGGGACCGGGGAGCTGTTTTTT	CASSERLAGAGTGELFF
16	TRBV9	-	-	TRBJ1-1	TGTGCCAGCAGCGTAGCTACGGTGAATTCGGACACTGAAGCTTTCTTT	CASSVATVNSDTEAFF
15	TRBV4-2	many	TRBD2	TRBJ2-1	TGTGCCAGCAGCCTAGCGGGAGCCGCCTACAATGAGCAGTTCTTC	CASSLAGAAYNEQFF
13	TRBV10-3	-	TRBD1	TRBJ1-2	TGTGCCATCGGACAGGGGGTTAACTATGGCTACACCTTC	CAIGQGVNYGYTF
16	TRBV5-1	-	TRBD2	TRBJ2-2	TGCGCCAGCAGCCCCGGGACTAGCGGAAACACCGGGGAGCTGTTTTTT	CASSPGTSGNTGELFF
15	TRBV7-8	few	TRBD2	TRBJ2-2	TGTGCCAGCAGCTTAACTAGCGGAAACACCGGGGAGCTGTTTTTT	CASSLTSGNTGELFF
15	TRBV19	-	-	TRBJ1-2	TGTGCCAGTAGTAAGGCACAGCCTACTAACTATGGCTACACCTTC	CASSKAQPTNYGYTF
13	TRBV11-2	-	-	TRBJ1-2	TGTGCCAGCAGGTCAGGGTTTGGTAGAGGCTACACCTTC	CASRSGFGRGYTF
16	TRBV27	-	-	TRBJ2-7	TGTGCCAGCAGTTTTTGGGCTGGGGGGTCTGGCTACGAGCAGTACTTC	CASSFWAGGSGYEQYF
18	TRBV21-1	-	-	TRBJ2-3	TGTGCCAGCAGCAAAAGGGTAAGGTGGGAGGGCCTGAAAGATACGCAGTATTTT	CASSKRVRWEGLKDTQYF
15	TRBV21-1	few	-	TRBJ1-5	TGTGCCAGCAGCAAAGGTGGAAGGGGAAATCAGCCCCAGCATTTT	CASSKGGRGNQPQHF
16	TRBV11-2	once	TRBD2	TRBJ2-3	TGTGCCAGCAGCTTAAGCGGGGGTGTGGGCACAGATACGCAGTATTTT	CASSLSGGVGTDTQYF
17	TRBV19	-	TRBD1	TRBJ2-1	TGTGCCAGTAGTATGGGGACCGGGACAGGGGTTCTCAATGAGCAGTTCTTC	CASSMGTGTGVLNEQFF
19	TRBV19	-	-	TRBJ1-5	TGTGCCAGTAGTGTCATCGGGACAAACCGAGGGGGGGGCAATCAGCCCCAGCATTTT	CASSVIGTNRGGGNQPQHF
19	TRBV14	few	-	TRBJ2-1	TGTGCCAGCAGCCAAGACCCAGGACTAGGACAGGGTTTCATCGATGAGCAGTTCTTC	CASSQDPGLGQGFIDEQFF
15	TRBV28	-	TRBD1	TRBJ1-3	TGTGCCAGCAGTTTCCCACAGGGGGCTGGAAACACCATATATTTT	CASSFPQGAGNTIYF
17	TRBV30	-	TRBD1	TRBJ1-5	TGTGCCTGGGCCCCCGGGACAGGGGCAAGGGGCAATCAGCCCCAGCATTTT	CAWAPGTGARGNQPQHF
15	TRBV3-1/TRBV3-2	-	-	TRBJ1-2	TGTGCCAGCAGCCAAGATCTCTCGGGGATCGATGGCTACACCTTC	CASSQDLSGIDGYTF
13	TRBV6-5	-	-	TRBJ2-5	TGTGCCAGCATTGGAGGGTCGGGGGAGACCCAGTACTTC	CASIGGSGETQYF
17	TRBV19	-	TRBD1	TRBJ1-5	TGTGCCAGTAGTAAACCGGGACAGGGGTCGGGCAATCAGCCCCAGCATTTT	CASSKPGQGSGNQPQHF
15	TRBV9	-	TRBD1	TRBJ2-2	TGTGCCAGCAGCGCGACAGGGAAGGTCACCGGGGAGCTGTTTTTT	CASSATGKVTGELFF
14	TRBV7-3	-	TRBD1	TRBJ2-5	TGTGCCAGCAGCCCCGGGACAGACCAAGAGACCCAGTACTTC	CASSPGTDQETQYF
17	TRBV6-2/TRBV6-3	-	-	TRBJ2-2	TGTGCCAGCAGTTATTGGGTGGTAGCGCCAAACACCGGGGAGCTGTTTTTT	CASSYWVVAPNTGELFF
15	TRBV19	-	-	TRBJ1-1	TGTGCCAGTTGTTTAAGGCCGGGGACTAACACTGAAGCTTTCTTT	CASCLRPGTNTEAFF
15	TRBV4-2	-	-	TRBJ2-1	TGTGCCAGCAGCCAAGAGGGGGGTGCTCGCAGTGAGCAGTTCTTC	CASSQEGGARSEQFF
14	TRBV2	-	TRBD1	TRBJ2-7	TGTGCCAGCAGTTTTACAGGGGCCTCCTACGAGCAGTACTTC	CASSFTGASYEQYF
20	TRBV24-1	-	TRBD2	TRBJ2-2	TGTGCCACCAGTGATTTTGGGACTAGCGGAACAATAGCGAACACCGGGGAGCTGTTTTTT	CATSDFGTSGTIANTGELFF
18	TRBV30	-	-	TRBJ1-5	TGTGCCTGGAGTTTTCGCCACGCGGGACGGAATAGCAATCAGCCCCAGCATTTT	CAWSFRHAGRNSNQPQHF
14	TRBV6-5	-	-	TRBJ1-1	TGTGCCAGCAGCCCACAGTCAGAACATGGTGAAGCTTTCTTT	CASSPQSEHGEAFF
17	TRBV10-3	-	TRBD2	TRBJ2-2	TGTGCCATCAGTGGGTGGGGACTAGCGGTTAACACCGGGGAGCTGTTTTTT	CAISGWGLAVNTGELFF
16	TRBV7-8	few	-	TRBJ2-2	TGTGCCAGCAGCTTACGAGAAGTGATGAACACCGGGGAGCTGTTTTTT	CASSLREVMNTGELFF
16	TRBV2	few	TRBD2	TRBJ2-1	TGTGCCAGCAGTGAGAATCCTAGCGGAAGGGACAATGAGCAGTTCTTC	CASSENPSGRDNEQFF
15	TRBV4-2	-	-	TRBJ2-7	TGTGCCAGCAGCCAAGAAGATACAGTCGCCTACGAGCAGTACTTC	CASSQEDTVAYEQYF